The rows below give T cell receptor beta chains drawn from one sample of a study of shared clonotypes between healthy human individuals. Produced via immunoSEQ multiplex PCR; TCRdb's table is partial and in-frame only. Of just over 2,000,000 clones in the sample, 85% to 95% were seen once. Sequencing was performed on naive CD4+ T cells sorted from blood. The receptors were sampled from a man between 18 and 35 years old in good health. Each CDR3 is given with its conserved first and last residue. Each record gives: clone size, D gene, V gene, J gene, CDR3 protein, CDR3 DNA. The D gene is left open where the match is weak. A row's size may be missing; if present it is once, few, many or a size class.

>-|-|TRBV4-3|TRBJ1-4
CASSQDLALEKLFF
TGCGCCAGCAGCCAAGATTTAGCGTTGGAAAAACTGTTTTTT
>-|-|TRBV25-1|TRBJ1-6
CASSDPDRFYNSPLHF
TGTGCCAGCAGTGACCCCGACAGGTTCTATAATTCACCCCTCCACTTT
>-|-|TRBV18|TRBJ2-5
CASSPGDRPQREETQYF
TGTGCCAGCTCACCAGGGGATCGACCCCAAAGGGAAGAGACCCAGTACTTC
>-|TRBD2|TRBV7-7|TRBJ2-1
CASSPSGRGPQGQFF
TGTGCTAGCAGCCCTAGCGGGAGGGGCCCTCAGGGGCAGTTCTTC
>few|TRBD1|TRBV5-1|TRBJ1-5
CASSSGTGNQPQHF
TGCGCCAGCAGCTCCGGGACAGGGAATCAGCCCCAGCATTTT
>-|-|TRBV10-3|TRBJ2-7
CAISDGNREQYF
TGTGCCATCAGTGACGGGAATCGCGAGCAGTACTTC
>-|-|TRBV2|TRBJ2-1
CASSELLLSFKDGSNEQFF
TGTGCCAGCAGTGAGTTACTCTTATCTTTCAAGGATGGATCTAATGAGCAGTTCTTC
>-|-|TRBV7-9|TRBJ1-6
CASRSPRSYNSPLHF
TGTGCCAGCAGGTCGCCGAGGTCCTATAATTCACCCCTCCACTTT
>-|-|TRBV5-1|TRBJ1-3
CASSLTPTLSGNTIYF
TGCGCCAGCAGCCTTACCCCGACTTTATCTGGAAACACCATATATTTT
>-|-|TRBV19|TRBJ2-5
CASKAGETQYF
TGTGCCAGTAAAGCAGGAGAGACCCAGTACTTC
>-|-|TRBV7-6|TRBJ2-5
CASSLGSGQETQYF
TGTGCCAGCAGCTTAGGGTCAGGCCAAGAGACCCAGTACTTC
>-|-|TRBV27|TRBJ2-3
CASLPLGRTDTQYF
TGTGCCAGCCTCCCACTAGGACGCACAGATACGCAGTATTTT
>once|TRBD2|TRBV7-4|TRBJ2-7
CASSFSGGYTNEQYF
TGTGCCAGCAGCTTTAGCGGGGGGTACACCAACGAGCAGTACTTC
>-|-|TRBV7-2|TRBJ2-7
CASSLGGTSKQSSYEQYF
TGTGCCAGCAGCTTAGGGGGCACTAGCAAACAGAGCTCCTACGAGCAGTACTTC
>-|-|TRBV19|TRBJ1-1
CASSPTANTEAFF
TGTGCCAGTAGCCCGACAGCCAACACTGAAGCTTTCTTT
>-|TRBD1|TRBV7-2|TRBJ2-1
CASSEQGIGDEQFF
TGTGCCAGCAGCGAACAGGGGATTGGGGATGAGCAGTTCTTC
>-|-|TRBV4-1|TRBJ1-4
CASSKSVGEKLFF
TGCGCCAGCAGCAAAAGCGTCGGTGAAAAACTGTTTTTT
>-|-|TRBV18|TRBJ1-5
CASSPTPGSNQPQHF
TGTGCCAGCTCACCAACCCCAGGAAGCAATCAGCCCCAGCATTTT
>-|-|TRBV7-9|TRBJ2-7
CASSLVQDEQYF
TGTGCCAGCAGCTTAGTTCAGGACGAGCAGTACTTC
>-|-|TRBV15|TRBJ2-7
CATSGFRSSYEQYF
TGTGCCACCAGCGGGTTCAGGAGCTCCTACGAGCAGTACTTC
>-|-|TRBV29-1|TRBJ1-1
CSVEGQVNTEAFF
TGCAGCGTTGAAGGTCAGGTGAACACTGAAGCTTTCTTT
>-|TRBD2|TRBV5-4|TRBJ2-5
CASSTGRERGGIETQYF
TGTGCCAGCAGCACGGGACGTGAGCGGGGGGGCATAGAGACCCAGTACTTC
>-|-|TRBV7-2|TRBJ2-1
CASRRAGIGNEQFF
TGTGCCAGCAGGCGCGCGGGAATCGGCAATGAGCAGTTCTTC
>-|TRBD2|TRBV10-3|TRBJ2-3
CAISSGRQSDTQYF
TGTGCCATCTCTAGCGGGAGGCAATCAGATACGCAGTATTTT
>-|-|TRBV11-2|TRBJ2-1
CASSRQPPSAEQFF
TGTGCCAGCAGCCGACAGCCACCGTCAGCCGAGCAGTTCTTC
>-|TRBD1|TRBV19|TRBJ1-6
CASSTTGGGNSPLHF
TGTGCCAGTAGTACGACAGGGGGCGGTAATTCACCCCTCCACTTT
>once|-|TRBV30|TRBJ1-2
CAWSVRRIYGYTF
TGTGCCTGGAGTGTACGGCGGATTTATGGCTACACCTTC
>-|TRBD2|TRBV7-6|TRBJ2-3
CASSLAGLAGADTQYF
TGTGCCAGCAGCTTAGCCGGACTAGCGGGAGCAGATACGCAGTATTTT
>-|-|TRBV5-4|TRBJ2-7
CASSLQSGTLGEQYF
TGTGCCAGCAGCCTACAATCCGGGACCCTGGGAGAGCAGTACTTC
>-|-|TRBV4-1|TRBJ1-1
CANPAQTGNTEAFF
TGCGCCAACCCAGCGCAGACAGGGAACACTGAAGCTTTCTTT
>-|-|TRBV10-3|TRBJ1-6
CAISVRGAGDNSPLHF
TGTGCCATCAGTGTTAGGGGGGCGGGGGATAATTCACCCCTCCACTTT
>-|-|TRBV6-1|TRBJ2-5
CASSEKVRLGTQYF
TGTGCCAGCAGTGAGAAGGTGCGGCTGGGGACCCAGTACTTC
>-|-|TRBV7-9|TRBJ1-5
CASSLEGHQPQHF
TGTGCCAGCAGCTTAGAGGGGCATCAGCCCCAGCATTTT
>-|-|TRBV28|TRBJ2-1
CASSLSDGYNEQFF
TGTGCCAGCAGTTTATCGGACGGCTACAATGAGCAGTTCTTC
>-|-|TRBV6-6|TRBJ2-5
CASSQSGETQYF
TGTGCCAGCAGCCAGAGTGGGGAGACCCAGTACTTC
>-|-|TRBV5-4|TRBJ1-1
CASSRGALNTEAFF
TGTGCCAGCAGCCGCGGGGCATTGAACACTGAAGCTTTCTTT
>-|-|TRBV5-4|TRBJ2-7
CASSPRGGIGYEQYF
TGTGCCAGCAGCCCCCGTGGCGGGATAGGCTACGAGCAGTACTTC
>-|-|TRBV5-1|TRBJ2-2
CASTGTGVTTGELFF
TGCGCCAGCACAGGGACGGGGGTTACCACCGGGGAGCTGTTTTTT
>-|-|TRBV7-8|TRBJ1-3
CASSLGPGVTGNTIYF
TGTGCCAGCAGCTTAGGACCGGGGGTGACTGGAAACACCATATATTTT
>-|-|TRBV7-8|TRBJ1-1
CASSRFRDTPWNTEAFF
TGTGCCAGCAGCAGATTCCGGGACACACCGTGGAACACTGAAGCTTTCTTT
>-|-|TRBV7-9|TRBJ2-2
CASSLSSGNTGELFF
TGTGCCAGCAGCTTGAGTAGCGGCAACACCGGGGAGCTGTTTTTT
>-|-|TRBV30|TRBJ1-2
CAWGWGRVDGYTF
TGTGCCTGGGGCTGGGGGCGGGTTGATGGCTACACCTTC
>-|-|TRBV28|TRBJ2-7
CASSPQGQSSYEQYF
TGTGCCAGCAGTCCCCAGGGCCAATCCTCCTACGAGCAGTACTTC
>-|TRBD1|TRBV7-7|TRBJ2-3
CASSLTGAGDTQYF
TGTGCTAGCAGCTTAACAGGGGCAGGGGATACGCAGTATTTT
>-|TRBD1|TRBV7-9|TRBJ2-5
CASSLVTGMHQETQYF
TGTGCCAGCAGCTTAGTGACAGGGATGCACCAAGAGACCCAGTACTTC
>-|-|TRBV28|TRBJ1-6
CASSSAVIRNSPLHF
TGTGCCAGCAGTTCGGCGGTGATTCGTAATTCACCCCTCCACTTT
>-|TRBD2|TRBV19|TRBJ2-3
CASRPGALAGSSDTQYF
TGTGCCAGTAGACCGGGTGCACTAGCGGGAAGCTCAGATACGCAGTATTTT
>-|-|TRBV11-2|TRBJ1-2
CASSFPGASGYGYTF
TGTGCCAGCAGCTTCCCAGGGGCCTCCGGATATGGCTACACCTTC
>-|-|TRBV7-9|TRBJ2-7
CASSSVVRRQTYEQYF
TGTGCCAGCAGCTCGGTAGTAAGACGACAAACCTACGAGCAGTACTTC
>-|TRBD2|TRBV27|TRBJ2-7
CASSGTSGNSYEQYF
TGTGCCAGCAGTGGGACTAGCGGTAACTCCTACGAGCAGTACTTC
>-|TRBD2|TRBV11-3|TRBJ2-2
CASSSGLAGVLNTGELFF
TGTGCCAGCAGCTCCGGCTTAGCGGGGGTCCTGAACACCGGGGAGCTGTTTTTT